This TCR beta chain was identified during a study of CD4 T cells in relation to SARS-CoV-2 and coronaviruses. Overall study findings and caveats: Monoreactive clones expanded significantly more to SARS-CoV-2 than crossreactive clones did. Samples before the pandemic and after infection were not matched within any donor. In approximately 71% of donors, memory CD4+ clonotypes crossrecognized SARS-CoV-2 and at least one common cold coronavirus spike.

Notes on this clone: Its antigen is unidentified.

CDR3 length equals 14 residues. V lost 5 bases and J 4 bases, leaving 15 bases between the germline ends. The germline V gene encodes CDR1 LGHDT and CDR2 YNNKEL (reference sequence). Uncultured naive and memory CD4+ T cells supplied DNA for deep TCR-beta sequencing. Assay used: immunoSEQ multiplex PCR; TCRdb lists only in-frame clones, some missing. The sample comprises around 70,000 clones, 85% to 90% of which are singletons, and over 1.5% rests with the top ten. Unexposed donor CD4+ T cells date from about 2011-2018, before the COVID-19 pandemic. Source material: memory CD4+ T cells from PBMCs. J is TRBJ2-7 and V is TRBV3-1 (or the pseudogene TRBV3-2); D not resolved. This receptor was obtained from a human donor in good health. The CDR3 loop reads CASSAPGLSYEQYF. Here the CDR3 DNA reads TGTGCCAGCAGCGCTCCGGGCCTTTCATACGAGCAGTACTTC.